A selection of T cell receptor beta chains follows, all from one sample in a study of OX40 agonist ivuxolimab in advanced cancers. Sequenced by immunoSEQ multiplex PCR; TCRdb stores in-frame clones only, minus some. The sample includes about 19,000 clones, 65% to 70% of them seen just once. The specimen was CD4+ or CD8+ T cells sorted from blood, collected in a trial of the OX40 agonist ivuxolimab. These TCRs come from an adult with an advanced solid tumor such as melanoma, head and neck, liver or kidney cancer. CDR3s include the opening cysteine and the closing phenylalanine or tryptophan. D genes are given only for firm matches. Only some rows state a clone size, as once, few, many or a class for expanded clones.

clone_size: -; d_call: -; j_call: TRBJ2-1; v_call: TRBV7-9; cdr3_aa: CASSFVQGQSNEQFF; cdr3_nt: TGTGCCAGCAGCTTCGTGCAGGGCCAATCCAATGAGCAGTTCTTC
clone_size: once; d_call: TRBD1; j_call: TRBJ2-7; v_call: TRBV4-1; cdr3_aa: CASSQTGTAISYEQYF; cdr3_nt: TGCGCCAGCAGCCAAACCGGGACAGCCATATCCTACGAGCAGTACTTC
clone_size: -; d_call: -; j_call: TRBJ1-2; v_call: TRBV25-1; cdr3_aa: CASSYQGGYTF; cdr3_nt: TGTGCCAGCAGTTACCAGGGGGGCTACACCTTC
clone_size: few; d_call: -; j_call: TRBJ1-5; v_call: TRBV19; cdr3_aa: CASSIAGAGDQPQHF; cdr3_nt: TGTGCCAGTAGTATAGCAGGGGCGGGGGATCAGCCCCAGCATTTT
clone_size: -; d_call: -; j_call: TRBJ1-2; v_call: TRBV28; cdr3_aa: CASSLSVRVRVNGYTF; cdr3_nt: TGTGCCAGCAGTTTATCAGTCCGGGTGAGGGTGAATGGCTACACCTTC
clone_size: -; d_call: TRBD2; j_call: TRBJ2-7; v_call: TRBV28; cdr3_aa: CASSPLAGSYEQYF; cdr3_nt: TGTGCCAGCAGCCCGCTAGCGGGCTCCTACGAGCAGTACTTC
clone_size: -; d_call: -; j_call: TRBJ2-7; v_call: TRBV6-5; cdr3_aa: CASSYGIGGEQYF; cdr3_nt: TGTGCCAGCAGTTACGGTATAGGAGGCGAGCAGTACTTC
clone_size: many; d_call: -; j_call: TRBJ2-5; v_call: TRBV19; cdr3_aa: CASSIGFREQETQYF; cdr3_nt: TGTGCCAGTAGTATTGGGTTCCGGGAACAAGAGACCCAGTACTTC
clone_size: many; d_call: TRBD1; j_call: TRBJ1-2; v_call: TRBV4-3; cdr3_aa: CASSQATGGAYGYTF; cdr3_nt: TGCGCCAGCAGCCAAGCAACAGGGGGCGCCTATGGCTACACCTTC
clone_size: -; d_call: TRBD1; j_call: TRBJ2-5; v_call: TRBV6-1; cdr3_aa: CASSLVRGLQETQYF; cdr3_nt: TGTGCCAGCAGTTTGGTCAGGGGGCTCCAAGAGACCCAGTACTTC
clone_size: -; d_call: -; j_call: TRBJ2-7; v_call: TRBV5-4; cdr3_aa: CASSAEGTALWEQYF; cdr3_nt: TGTGCCAGCAGCGCGGAGGGGACCGCTTTATGGGAGCAGTACTTC